This note documents a single TCR beta chain sequence. With a J-beta primer mix and a sample-barcoded 5' primer, a second PCR ran roughly 6 to 11 cycles. Unique molecular identifiers of 12 random nucleotides labeled each cDNA. TCRdb called the 5' RACE reads again in MiXCR, with one record for every CDR3 protein. The sample lists about 640,000 distinct CDR3 sequences; about 54% were seen once. This CDR3 comprises 15 residues. Deletions cut 2 bases from V and 3 bases from J, with 11 bases between. Germline CDR1 reads SGDLS; CDR2 reads YYNGEE. The data originate from a study of blood T cells in healthy people across ages.

The specimen sequenced was blood. The receptor comes from a man aged 55 to 70 in good health. V gene TRBV9 combines with J gene TRBJ2-2; no clear D gene. The CDR3 sequence is CASSVAIGYTGELFF. In DNA form, the CDR3 reads TGTGCCAGCAGCGTCGCTATCGGCTACACCGGGGAGCTGTTTTTT.